The next 25 T cell receptor beta chains were all read from a single sample in a study of CD8 T cells in ankylosing spondylitis. Study-level results: One TCR beta motif, made up of roughly 8 highly homologous variants, appeared characteristic of ankylosing spondylitis blood.

TCRdb reanalysed the 5' RACE reads using MiXCR and keeps one entry per CDR3 protein. The repertoire consists of fewer than 550,000 distinct CDR3 sequences, with about 5% occurring once and the leading ten covering around 3.6%. Antigens for these TCRs are unknown. The specimen was blood, either unsorted or a sorted T cell fraction (not recorded which). Receptors were obtained from a male donor with ankylosing spondylitis.

This clonotype was seen many times. The chain joins TRBV15 to TRBJ2-1, with unresolved D. The V end lost 0 bases, the J end lost 9 bases, and 12 bases lay between the germline ends. This CDR3 is 14 amino acids long. Germline V gene lookup returns CDR1 LNHNV and CDR2 YYDKDF (reference sequence). CDR3 in DNA: TGTGCCACCAGCAGAGATCGTCCCCCGGGTGAGCAGTTCTTC. Translation gives CATSRDRPPGEQFF.

This clonotype has a count of ten or more. The V call is TRBV12-3 or TRBV12-4, the J call TRBJ2-4; 8 bases line up with TRBD1. The CDR3 is made up of 14 amino acids. J lost 6 bases, V lost 4 bases, and 5 bases had no gene match. The DNA of the CDR3 is TGTGCCAGCAGTTCGGACAGGGAGGCAAACATTCAGTACTTC. This gives the protein CASSSDREANIQYF.

There are many counts of this clonotype. V and J are TRBV4-1 and TRBJ1-2; D is unresolved. Germline assignment: CDR1 MGHRA and CDR2 YSYEKL. The germline V and J ends were trimmed by 7 bases and 0 bases, with 6 bases remaining between them. CDR3 size: 12 residues. In DNA form, the CDR3 reads TGCGCCAGCATAGGGCCTAACTATGGCTACACCTTC. As protein: CASIGPNYGYTF.

This clonotype was seen ten or more times. V gene TRBV10-3 combines with J gene TRBJ1-1; possible D gene TRBD1, 5 bases. V dropped 1 base and J dropped 5 bases, with 20 bases sitting between them. The CDR3 consists of 17 residues. Per germline, CDR1 ENHRY and CDR2 SYGVKD. CDR3 sequence: CAISEFLPGTVYTEAFF. In DNA, the CDR3 is TGTGCCATCAGTGAGTTTTTGCCCGGGACGGTGTATACTGAAGCTTTCTTT.

This clonotype was seen only a few times. The chain has TRBV7-9 and TRBJ2-1; possible D gene TRBD2, 5 bases. CDR1 SEHNR and CDR2 FQNEAQ come from the germline V gene (reference sequence). The V gene lost 3 bases and the J gene lost 4 bases, with 13 bases spanning the gap. This CDR3 region has 15 residues. The CDR3 bases are TGTGCCAGCAGCTTTATAGGAGGTGGTTACAATGAGCAGTTCTTC. Its protein product is CASSFIGGGYNEQFF.

The chain couples TRBV6-1 to TRBJ1-6; 8 bases map to TRBD1. Germline trimming cut 2 bases from V and 10 bases from J; bases unmatched to any gene: 7. This CDR3 contains 15 residues. Germline CDR1 is MNHNS and CDR2 is SASEGT. DNA for the CDR3: TGTGCCAGCAGTGAACAGGGGGCCGGGTGGTCACCCCTCCACTTT. It yields the protein CASSEQGAGWSPLHF.

This clonotype showed up many times. This chain joins TRBV24-1 and TRBJ2-5; D is perhaps TRBD2 (5 bases). The germline V and J ends were trimmed by 5 bases and 2 bases, with 14 bases remaining between them. This CDR3 contains 15 residues. Germline lookup yields CDR1 KGHDR and CDR2 SFDVKD. CDR3 sequence: CATSVWLGDQETQYF. The CDR3 DNA reads TGTGCCACCAGTGTATGGTTGGGAGATCAAGAGACCCAGTACTTC.

At least ten counts were recorded for this clonotype. The rearrangement joins TRBV20-1 to TRBJ1-2; D possibly corresponds to TRBD1 (6 bases). The V and J ends lost 3 bases and 5 bases respectively, with 16 bases between them. This CDR3 spans 14 amino acids. Germline assignment: CDR1 DFQATT and CDR2 SNEGSKA (reference sequence). As DNA, the CDR3 is TGCAGTGCTAGTCTGGGGGGCGCCCCATATGGCTACACCTTC. Its translation is CSASLGGAPYGYTF.

The table lists this clonotype with a few counts. The chain joins TRBV28 to TRBJ1-5; tentatively, D is TRBD1 (6 bases). The V end was cut by 7 bases, the J end by 6 bases, with 22 bases between. Germline lookup yields CDR1 MDHEN and CDR2 SYDVKM. The CDR3 has 16 residues. This CDR3 reads CASTTPARGRSQPQHF. DNA of the CDR3: TGTGCCAGCACTACCCCTGCCAGGGGCAGGAGTCAGCCCCAGCATTTT.

As to this clonotype: One end of the junction fails to match germline, which may point to a read error. The gene calls are TRBV20-1 and TRBJ2-4; 15 positions agree with TRBD2. Germline CDR1 is DFQATT and CDR2 is SNEGSKA (reference sequence). This CDR3 is built from 17 residues. CDR3 sequence reads: CCAWTSGGVGAKNIQYF. The CDR3 DNA is TGCTGTGCCTGGACTAGCGGGGGGGTAGGGGCCAAAAACATTCAGTACTTC.

This clonotype was picked up many times. The J gene is TRBJ2-1, the V gene TRBV20-1; 14 positions match TRBD2. The V gene end was trimmed by 5 bases and the J gene end by 8 bases; junction bases not matched to a gene: 5. The CDR3 length is 14 residues. CDR1 and CDR2 from the germline V gene are DFQATT and SNEGSKA (reference sequence). As DNA, the CDR3 is TGCAGTGCTCCCGGACTAGCGGGAGGCGATGAGCAGTTCTTC. This sequence encodes CSAPGLAGGDEQFF.

This clonotype was detected many times. The chain couples TRBV20-1 to TRBJ1-5, with D maybe TRBD1 (6 bases). This CDR3 contains 13 residues. The germline V and J ends were trimmed by 5 bases and 7 bases, with 15 bases remaining between them. Germline V gives CDR1 DFQATT, CDR2 SNEGSKA (reference sequence). The CDR3 coding sequence is TGCAGTGCTTCGGACAGTTCTGGCCAGCCCCAGCATTTT. This translates into CSASDSSGQPQHF.

There are many counts of this clonotype. This chain uses TRBV7-9 with TRBJ2-7; 10 nucleotides align to TRBD2. J was trimmed by 3 bases and V by 3 bases; bases with no gene match: 5. The CDR3 sequence is 15 residues long. Germline V gives CDR1 SEHNR, CDR2 FQNEAQ (reference sequence). CDR3 amino acids: CASSLTSGSVYEQYF. CDR3 bases: TGTGCCAGCAGCTTGACTAGCGGGTCCGTCTACGAGCAGTACTTC.

As concerns this clonotype: The junction departs from the called germline gene at one end, perhaps through a read error. The genes are TRBV20-1 and TRBJ2-1; 10 bases line up with TRBD2. CDR1 and CDR2 (germline): DFQATT, SNEGSKA (reference sequence). There are 15 residues in the CDR3. CDR3: CCASSLAGRYNEQFF. The CDR3 coding sequence is TGCTGTGCATCCTCACTAGCGGGAAGGTACAATGAGCAGTTCTTC.

V is TRBV7-9 and J is TRBJ2-1, with 9 bases that match TRBD2. V was pared by 2 bases and J by 5 bases, with 7 bases of the junction left unmatched. Looked up from germline, CDR1 is SEHNR and CDR2 is FQNEAQ (reference sequence). The CDR3 extends over 16 amino acids. The CDR3, as DNA: TGTGCCAGCAGCTTACCCGGGACTAGCAAAAACAATGAGCAGTTCTTC. Encoded protein: CASSLPGTSKNNEQFF.

At least ten counts were recorded for this clonotype. This chain connects TRBV20-1 to TRBJ1-1; D call uncertain. The CDR3 consists of 14 residues. With 2 bases removed from V and 3 bases from J, the gap between germline ends came to 13 bases. Germline CDR1 is DFQATT and CDR2 is SNEGSKA (reference sequence). CDR3 protein: CSARYSLRDTEAFF. DNA for the CDR3: TGCAGTGCTAGATACTCGTTAAGGGACACTGAAGCTTTCTTT.

On this clonotype: A junction boundary mismatches the germline segment, possibly from a read error. This chain connects TRBV5-1 to TRBJ2-2; D is perhaps TRBD2 (5 bases). Germline CDR1 is SGHRS and CDR2 is YFSETQ. CDR3 length: 13 amino acids. Written as DNA, the CDR3 is TGCGCCAGCAGGCAAGACTGGACCGGGGAGATGTTTTTT. Protein product: CASRQDWTGEMFF.

There are many counts of this clonotype. The V call is TRBV7-9, the J call TRBJ2-7; 10 bases map to TRBD2. Trimming removed 5 bases from V and 0 bases from J; junction bases left unmatched: 4. CDR1 is SEHNR, CDR2 FQNEAQ, per germline (reference sequence). The CDR3 length is 15 residues. The CDR3: CASSAGLANSYEQYF. The DNA of the CDR3 is TGTGCCAGCAGCGCGGGACTAGCGAACTCCTACGAGCAGTACTTC. The whole variable domain, filled in from reference TRBV7-9 and TRBJ2-7, reads DTGVSQNPRHKITKRGQNVTFRCDPISEHNRLYWYRQTLGQGPEFLTYFQNEAQLEKSRLLSDRFSAERPKGSFSTLEIQRTEQGDSAMYLCASSAGLANSYEQYFGPGTRLTVT.

The V gene is TRBV24-1, the J gene TRBJ2-5, with 7 bases matching TRBD1. V lost 3 bases to trimming and J lost 5 bases; unmatched junction nucleotides: 11. The CDR3 runs 16 residues. Germline-derived CDR1 and CDR2 are KGHDR and SFDVKD. CDR3 nucleotides: TGTGCCACCAGTGATGGGACAGTAGGAAGTAGGGAGACCCAGTACTTC. Translated, it gives CATSDGTVGSRETQYF.

This clonotype has a count of ten or more. The chain uses TRBV4-3 and TRBJ1-2; D possibly corresponds to TRBD1 (6 bases). The CDR3 sequence is 16 residues long. The V end lost 4 bases, the J end lost 3 bases, and 18 bases lay between the germline ends. Germline CDR1 and CDR2: LGHNA and YSLEER. This CDR3 reads CASSLRATGPHYGYTF. DNA for the CDR3: TGCGCCAGCAGCCTCCGGGCGACAGGACCTCACTATGGCTACACCTTC.

This clonotype has only a few counts. This rearrangement joins TRBV7-9 to TRBJ2-4; unclear D gene. The CDR3 has 12 residues. Trimming cost V 8 bases and J 5 bases, with 10 bases left between them. The germline gives CDR1 SEHNR, CDR2 FQNEAQ (reference sequence). CDR3 nucleotide sequence: TGTGCCAGCGCTATCTGGGAAAACATTCAGTACTTC. Its protein product is CASAIWENIQYF.

This clonotype was recorded at least ten times. The V gene is TRBV6-2 or TRBV6-3, the J gene TRBJ2-7; D gene unclear. V was cut by 6 bases and J by 3 bases, with 9 bases left in between. Germline lookup yields CDR1 MNHEY and CDR2 SVGEGT. The CDR3 length is 12 residues. CDR3 in DNA: TGTGCCAGCAGAACGACTGGCTACGAGCAGTACTTC. This gives the protein CASRTTGYEQYF.

This clonotype was seen repeatedly, ten times or more. This rearrangement joins TRBV7-2 to TRBJ2-5; the D is unclear. Trimming took off 2 bases at V and 5 bases at J, with 12 bases between the two ends. Germline loops: CDR1 SGHTA, CDR2 FQGNSA. This CDR3 is 14 amino acids long. CDR3 amino acids: CASSLTAILETQYF. CDR3 nucleotides: TGTGCCAGCAGCTTAACAGCGATTCTGGAGACCCAGTACTTC.

The chain employs TRBV5-1 and TRBJ2-7; D gene ambiguous. Trimming removed 4 bases from V and 3 bases from J, with 8 bases in between. The CDR3 loop spans 12 amino acids. Germline values: CDR1 SGHRS, CDR2 YFSETQ. DNA for the CDR3: TGCGCCAGCAGCCATCCTAGCTACGAGCAGTACTTC. Translating gives CASSHPSYEQYF.

This clonotype came up many times. CDR3 nucleotide sequence: TGTGCCAGCAGCTTTGATGGATTACTGGCCGGCGGAACGCAGTACTTC. Its protein is CASSFDGLLAGGTQYF. This sequence joins TRBV5-5 and TRBJ2-7; D remains unclear. The CDR3 has 16 amino acids. V gave up 2 bases and J gave up 9 bases, with 24 bases separating them. Germline-derived CDR1 and CDR2 are SGHKS and YYEKEE (reference sequence).